The 21 T cell receptor beta chains presented below share a single source sample, sequenced in a study of human T cells and chemical hapten exposure. Time point of the sample: pre-sensitization, week 0. Regarding treatment: therapeutic diphenylcyclopropenone sensitization with weekly scalp DPC. One entry per CDR3 protein results from TCRdb running MiXCR on the RACE reads. The sample yields under 400,000 distinct CDR3 sequences, approximately 5.1% seen once. Sequencing used whole blood, obtained in connection with sensitization to the hapten diphenylcyclopropenone (DPC). The source is a woman in her 50s with alopecia areata. Some clones in this sample may be carry-over from other donors' samples.

J is TRBJ2-1 and V is TRBV15; 7 bases are a match to TRBD1. Germline V gene data show CDR1 as LNHNV and CDR2 as YYDKDF (reference sequence). V trimming: 1 base; J trimming: 8 bases; junction bases outside the gene matches: 5. The CDR3 runs to 14 residues. CDR3 region: CATSRGQGHDEQFF. For the CDR3, the DNA is TGTGCCACCAGCAGAGGACAGGGTCACGATGAGCAGTTCTTC.

This clonotype showed up many times. This chain joins TRBV7-6 and TRBJ1-1; D remains ambiguous. The CDR3 loop spans 15 amino acids. V dropped 1 base and J dropped 7 bases, with 16 bases sitting between them. From germline, CDR1 is SGHVS and CDR2 FNYEAQ. This CDR3 reads CASSLVEETGDEAFF. CDR3 DNA: TGTGCCAGCAGCTTAGTCGAGGAGACCGGGGATGAAGCTTTCTTT.

V gene TRBV5-6 combines with J gene TRBJ1-2; perhaps TRBD1 as D (5 bases). This CDR3 region has 14 residues. V lost 0 bases and J lost 4, with 10 bases in between. Per the germline V gene, CDR1 is SGHDT and CDR2 is YYEEEE. The CDR3, as DNA: TGTGCCAGCAGCTTGGGTCGGACAATCTATGGCTACACCTTC. Its translation is CASSLGRTIYGYTF. Full variable domain (rest looked up from reference TRBV5-6 and TRBJ1-2): DAGVTQSPTHLIKTRGQQVTLRCSPKSGHDTVSWYQQALGQGPQFIFQYYEEEERQRGNFPDRFSGHQFPNYSSELNVNALLLGDSALYLCASSLGRTIYGYTFGSGTRLTVV.

The J gene is TRBJ2-5, the V gene TRBV29-1; D is perhaps TRBD1 or TRBD2 (5 bases each). V gave up 7 bases and J gave up 5 bases, with 20 bases separating them. The CDR3 sequence is 14 residues long. Germline V gives CDR1 SQVTM, CDR2 ANQGSEA. In DNA form, the CDR3 reads TGCAGCGCTGCAGGACAAAGAGGGTGGGAGACCCAGTACTTC. This sequence encodes CSAAGQRGWETQYF. Combining the CDR3 with reference TRBV29-1 and TRBJ2-5 gives the whole variable domain SAVISQKPSRDICQRGTSLTIQCQVDSQVTMMFWYRQQPGQSLTLIATANQGSEATYESGFVIDKFPISRPNLTFSTLTVSNMSPEDSSIYLCSAAGQRGWETQYFGPGTRLLVL.

Only a few counts were recorded for this clonotype. The rearrangement links TRBV4-2 to TRBJ2-3; TRBD2 aligns across 10 bases. There are 17 residues in the CDR3. Germline values: CDR1 LGHNA, CDR2 YNFKEQ. V was clipped by 2 bases and J by 1 base; unmatched bases: 6. The CDR3 DNA reads as TGTGCCAGCAGCCAAATACTAGCGGGACGCCGCACAGATACGCAGTATTTT. It codes for CASSQILAGRRTDTQYF.

This clonotype was seen a handful of times. This could be a read error, since a much larger clone is one nucleotide away. The V and J genes are TRBV7-9 and TRBJ2-2; D not certain. Trimming removed 6 bases from V and 6 bases from J, with 2 bases in between. The CDR3 loop spans 10 amino acids. Germline V gene data show CDR1 as SEHNR and CDR2 as FQNEAQ (reference sequence). The DNA of the CDR3 is TGTGCCAGCAGATCCGGGGAGCTGTTTTTT. This gives the protein CASRSGELFF.

There are many counts of this clonotype. The gene calls are TRBV5-1 and TRBJ1-2, with D unclear. This CDR3 is 16 amino acids long. V was shortened by 0 bases and J by 0 bases, with 12 bases between the two germline ends. Germline CDR1 and CDR2: SGHRS and YFSETQ. CDR3 DNA sequence: TGCGCCAGCAGCTTGGAAGCCGACGGAGCTAACTATGGCTACACCTTC. It translates to CASSLEADGANYGYTF.

At least ten counts were recorded for this clonotype. The chain carries TRBV12-3 or TRBV12-4 and TRBJ2-3; 11 bases match TRBD2. V lost 5 bases to trimming and J lost 0 bases; unmatched junction nucleotides: 1. The CDR3 runs to 15 residues. The CDR3 spells CASSRLAGSTDTQYF. DNA for the CDR3: TGTGCCAGCAGTCGACTAGCGGGAAGCACAGATACGCAGTATTTT.

In this sample, this clonotype turned up many times. The chain recombines TRBV12-3 or TRBV12-4 with TRBJ1-1; D unresolved. The CDR3 is 11 amino acids. Trimming removed 3 bases from V and 6 bases from J, with 5 bases in between. The CDR3 reads CASSFGAEAFF. The CDR3 nucleotides are TGTGCCAGCAGTTTCGGGGCTGAAGCTTTCTTT.

This clonotype was observed at least ten times. The chain uses TRBV6-6 and TRBJ2-3; 8 bases fit TRBD1. The CDR3 covers 14 residues. V lost 6 bases to trimming and J lost 3 bases; unmatched junction nucleotides: 5. Germline-derived CDR1 and CDR2 are MNHNY and SVGAGI (reference sequence). The CDR3 DNA reads as TGTGCCAGCAGGGGAGACAGGGGAACAGATACGCAGTATTTT. It codes for CASRGDRGTDTQYF.

This clonotype was detected a few times. The rearrangement links TRBV28 to TRBJ1-6, with D perhaps matching TRBD1 (5 bases). Trimming took 6 bases from V and 0 from J, leaving 9 bases between them. The germline CDR1 and CDR2 sequences are MDHEN and SYDVKM. The CDR3 has 15 residues. The CDR3 coding sequence is TGTGCCAGCAGATACGACAGCTCCTATAATTCACCCCTCCACTTT. Its protein is CASRYDSSYNSPLHF.

The rearrangement uses TRBV7-2 and TRBJ1-4, with 8 positions matching TRBD1. The CDR3 sequence is 14 residues long. The V segment lost 4 bases and the J segment 7 bases; nucleotides outside the gene matches: 5. Germline V gives CDR1 SGHTA, CDR2 FQGNSA. The CDR3 here is CASSSRGRAEKLFF. The CDR3 nucleotides read TGTGCCAGCAGCTCCAGGGGGCGCGCTGAAAAACTGTTTTTT.

J is TRBJ2-5 and V is TRBV13; TRBD2 is a possible D gene (5 bases). With 0 bases removed from V and 5 bases from J, the gap between germline ends came to 10 bases. This CDR3 contains 14 residues. CDR1 and CDR2 from the germline V gene are PRHDT and FYEKMQ (reference sequence). CDR3 in amino acids: CASSLGLLVETQYF. In nucleotides, the CDR3 is TGTGCCAGCAGCTTAGGCCTACTAGTTGAGACCCAGTACTTC.

The chain recombines TRBV12-3 or TRBV12-4 with TRBJ1-1, with D possibly being TRBD1 (6 bases). The V gene lost 6 bases and the J gene lost 10 bases, with 18 bases spanning the gap. The CDR3 has 13 residues. CDR3 sequence reads: CASSPLSGGRAFF. CDR3 in DNA: TGTGCCAGCAGCCCCCTCTCGGGGGGCCGAGCTTTCTTT.

This clonotype showed up many times. V and J are TRBV2 and TRBJ2-7; 9 bases fit TRBD1. The CDR3 is made up of 11 amino acids. CDR1 and CDR2 (germline): SNHLY, FYNNEI. The V segment lost 8 bases and the J segment 6 bases; nucleotides outside the gene matches: 2. CDR3 sequence reads: CASGQGSEQYF. CDR3 DNA: TGTGCCAGCGGACAGGGGAGCGAGCAGTACTTC.

This clonotype was seen many times. The chain uses TRBV16 and TRBJ1-1; D is unresolved. Germline V gives CDR1 KGHSY, CDR2 FQNENV. V dropped 3 bases and J dropped 3 bases, with 14 bases sitting between them. This CDR3 region has 15 residues. The CDR3 sequence: CASSQSKGGHTEAFF. Here the CDR3 DNA reads TGTGCCAGCAGCCAGTCTAAGGGAGGCCACACTGAAGCTTTCTTT.

The V and J genes are TRBV20-1 and TRBJ2-7, with a tentative D call TRBD2 (6 bases). Trimming removed 5 bases from V and 0 bases from J, with 14 bases in between. The CDR3 length is 14 residues. CDR1 is DFQATT and CDR2 is SNEGSKA in the germline V gene (reference sequence). CDR3 nucleotides: TGCAGTGCTCTCCGGGACTCCCCCTCCTACGAGCAGTACTTC. Residues: CSALRDSPSYEQYF.

This clonotype was counted many times. This chain connects TRBV18 to TRBJ1-2, with D possibly TRBD1 on 6 matching bases. Germline V gene lookup returns CDR1 KGHSH and CDR2 LQKENI. CDR3 size: 14 residues. V was trimmed by 1 base and J by 7 bases, leaving 13 bases between them. The CDR3 loop is CASSPQRGSAGYTF. The CDR3 coding sequence is TGTGCCAGCTCACCACAGAGGGGGAGCGCTGGCTACACCTTC.

J is TRBJ2-1 and V is TRBV7-2; weak D call: TRBD2 (6 bases). V was clipped by 1 base and J by 1 base, with 8 bases between them. This CDR3 comprises 15 residues. The V gene's germline CDR1 is SGHTA and CDR2 FQGNSA. The CDR3 region is CASSLVAVSYNEQFF. The CDR3 region has the DNA TGTGCCAGCAGCTTAGTAGCGGTATCCTACAATGAGCAGTTCTTC.

The chain links TRBV4-2 to TRBJ1-1; D not certain. The V end lost 0 bases, the J end lost 4 bases, and 15 bases lay between the germline ends. CDR3 length equals 16 residues. In germline, CDR1 is LGHNA, CDR2 YNFKEQ. CDR3 nucleotides: TGTGCCAGCAGCCAAGATCCTGGGGTGTTCGGCACTGAAGCTTTCTTT. Its protein is CASSQDPGVFGTEAFF.

The rearrangement joins TRBV28 to TRBJ1-2; TRBD1 aligns across 7 bases. This CDR3 has 15 residues. Looked up from germline, CDR1 is MDHEN and CDR2 is SYDVKM. The junction had 8 bases not matched to a gene; V was cut back by 5 bases and J by 2 bases. CDR3 sequence: CASSVTGSANYGYTF. In nucleotides, the CDR3 is TGTGCCAGCAGTGTGACAGGGTCGGCGAACTATGGCTACACCTTC.